This TCR beta chain was recorded in a study of response to subunit inactivated influenza vaccine. Remarks on this clonotype: Its cognate antigen is unknown.

Study conclusions and caveats: The study's authors posited that every seasonal influenza vaccination enlists few new T cells.

TCRdb used MiXCR to reprocess the RT-PCR reads, holding one entry per CDR3 protein. Among 450,000 to 600,000 distinct CDR3 sequences listed, 15% to 20% were seen once. The CDR3 sequence is 13 residues long. Germline values: CDR1 LGHDT, CDR2 YNNKEL (reference sequence). V was clipped by 3 bases and J by 2 bases, with 8 bases between them. The TCR comes from a man between 50 and 69 years old who received an inactivated influenza vaccine. Sequencing was performed on CD4+ T cells sorted from PBMCs, taken roughly 24 months after vaccination. The chain joins TRBV3-1 to TRBJ2-7; D remains ambiguous. The CDR3 nucleotides are TGTGCCAGCAGCCAGTCCGGAACCTACGAGCAGTACTTC. Amino acids: CASSQSGTYEQYF.